This T cell receptor beta chain was identified during a study of early stage breast cancer tumors. In the case of this clone: What it binds is not known.

TCRdb's copy holds only in-frame clones and misses some; the assay was immunoSEQ multiplex PCR. The table has 20,000 to 25,000 clones, about 70% seen once; the top ten hold less than 10%. CDR3 length equals 15 residues. Trimming stripped 4 bases from V and 3 bases from J, with 13 bases between. Germline CDR1 is SNHLY and CDR2 is FYNNEI. Study-wide points: Comparing each tissue with blood distinguished tumor from normal in 14 of 16 patients.

This clonotype was sampled from a person in their sixties or seventies with breast cancer. V is TRBV2 and J is TRBJ1-5, with a possible D match to TRBD1 (5 bases). Sequenced sample: breast tumor tissue. The CDR3 sequence is CASSATVWDNQPQHF. In DNA form, the CDR3 reads TGTGCCAGCAGTGCGACAGTTTGGGACAATCAGCCCCAGCATTTT.